A single T cell receptor (beta chain) is shown here with its context. Antigen: not known. Trimming left V 1 base short and J 6 bases short, with 19 bases between. Germline CDR1 and CDR2: LGHNA and YSLEER. The length of the CDR3 is 17 residues. The data were produced by immunoSEQ multiplex PCR, yet TCRdb's version contains in-frame clones alone and is incomplete. Among about 96,000 clones listed, 84% were seen once. The sample is drawn from a study of OX40 agonist ivuxolimab in advanced cancers. Study-level information: An agonistic anti-OX40 (CD134) antibody, ivuxolimab, was used to treat the patients. Partial responses occurred in three patients (one hepatocellular carcinoma, two cutaneous melanoma). Study-level results: Among T cells, CD8+ cells averaged more expanded clones than CD4+ cells.

Exclusion of a patient followed from autoimmune disease history or systemic immunosuppression. This sequence joins TRBV4-3 and TRBJ2-1, with TRBD1 as a possible D gene (5 bases). The TCR sequence derives from an adult with an advanced solid tumor such as melanoma, head and neck, liver or kidney cancer. The sample here was CD4+ or CD8+ T cells sorted from blood, taken in a trial of the OX40 agonist ivuxolimab. The CDR3 DNA is TGCGCCAGCAGCCAAGCCTACCCGCCAAGGGGCGGCAATGAGCAGTTCTTC. Amino acids: CASSQAYPPRGGNEQFF.